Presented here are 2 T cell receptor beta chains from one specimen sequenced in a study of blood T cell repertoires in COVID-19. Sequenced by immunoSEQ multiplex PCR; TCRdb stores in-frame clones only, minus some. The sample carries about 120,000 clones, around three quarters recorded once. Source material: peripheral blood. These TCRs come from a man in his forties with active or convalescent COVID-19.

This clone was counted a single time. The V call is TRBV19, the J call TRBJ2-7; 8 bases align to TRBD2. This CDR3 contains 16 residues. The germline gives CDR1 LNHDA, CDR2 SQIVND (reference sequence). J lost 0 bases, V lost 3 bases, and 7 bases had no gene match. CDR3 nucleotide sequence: TGTGCCAGTAGTATCCAAGCGGGGGTAAGCTCCTACGAGCAGTACTTC. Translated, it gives CASSIQAGVSSYEQYF.

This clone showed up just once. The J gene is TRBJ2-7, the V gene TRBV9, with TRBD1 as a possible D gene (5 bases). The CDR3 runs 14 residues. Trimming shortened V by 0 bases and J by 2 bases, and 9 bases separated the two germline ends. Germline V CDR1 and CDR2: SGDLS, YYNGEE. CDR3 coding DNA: TGTGCCAGCAGCGTAGGGACACTTCCCTACGAGCAGTACTTC. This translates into CASSVGTLPYEQYF.